Shown below are 6 T cell receptor beta chains from a single sample sequenced in a study of cytomegalovirus exposure and HLA in healthy donors. This PCR relied on a set of 60 Vbeta primers and 13 Jbeta primers. Produced via immunoSEQ multiplex PCR; TCRdb's table is partial and in-frame only. The data contain 140,000 or so clones, around 80% of them singletons. The specimen was PBMCs. These receptors all stem from a woman in her 40s in good health and CMV-seropositive.

The gene calls are TRBV6-1 and TRBJ2-5; possible D gene TRBD2, 6 bases. The J call may be mistaken, given a closer DNA end match to TRBJ2-7. Looked up from germline, CDR1 is MNHNS and CDR2 is SASEGT. The CDR3 loop spans 13 amino acids. As DNA, the CDR3 is TGTGCCATTTTAGCGGAGAGCTCCTACGAGCAGTACTTC. Amino acid sequence: CAILAESSYEQYF.

The V and J genes are TRBV6-1 and TRBJ1-5, with D possibly TRBD1 on 5 matching bases. V was clipped by 4 bases and J by 0 bases, with 13 bases between them. Germline assignment: CDR1 MNHNS and CDR2 SASEGT. The CDR3 loop spans 16 amino acids. This CDR3 reads CASSGLQGYSNQPQHF. CDR3 coding DNA: TGTGCCAGCAGTGGTCTTCAGGGTTATAGCAATCAGCCCCAGCATTTT.

The chain carries TRBV29-1 and TRBJ1-2, with a possible D match to TRBD1 (6 bases). Germline loops: CDR1 SQVTM, CDR2 ANQGSEA. With 7 bases removed from V and 6 bases from J, the gap between germline ends came to 12 bases. The CDR3 has 11 residues. The CDR3 sequence is CSATGPDGYTF. In DNA, the CDR3 is TGCAGCGCCACAGGGCCTGATGGCTACACCTTC.

The rearrangement links TRBV30 to TRBJ1-2, with D unresolved. The CDR3 totals 14 residues. Germline V lookup: CDR1 GTSNPN, CDR2 SVGIG (reference sequence). Trimming took off 5 bases at V and 3 bases at J, with 16 bases between the two ends. Written as DNA, the CDR3 is TGTGCCTGGTATAAACTATTGGCGGACTATGGCTACACCTTC. Residues: CAWYKLLADYGYTF.

The rearrangement uses TRBV28 and TRBJ1-2, with 8 bases lining up with TRBD1. The germline CDR1 and CDR2 sequences are MDHEN and SYDVKM. V lost 6 bases, J lost 13 bases, and 10 bases stayed unmatched. CDR3 length equals 12 residues. CDR3 in DNA: TGTGCCAGCAGATACGGACAGGGAAGAAGCACCTTC. It yields the protein CASRYGQGRSTF.

This chain links TRBV7-2 with TRBJ2-5; 12 bases map to TRBD2. CDR1 and CDR2 from the germline V gene are SGHTA and FQGNSA. V shed 5 bases and J 4 bases; nucleotides not matched to a gene: 14. The CDR3 covers 18 residues. The CDR3 loop reads CASSPETLAGGALETQYF. CDR3 bases: TGTGCCAGCAGCCCTGAAACTCTAGCGGGAGGGGCCTTAGAGACCCAGTACTTC.